What follows are 17 T cell receptor beta chains derived from one specimen sequenced in a study of B cell selection in AIRE deficiency (dated by TCRdb to between 2018 and 2020). For sorting, conventional CD4 T cells were defined as CD4+CD127+ cells. Library prep was done by the immunoSEQ multiplex PCR assay. The clones in this table, taken by TCRdb from immuneACCESS, are in-frame only. Not every clone is retained; where verified, under half of the shortfall comes from an unresolved V gene, and the cause of the rest is unknown. The sample records tens of thousands of clones, 97% of which are singletons. The top ten clonotypes cover about 0.19% of the sample. The sample comprised conventional CD4+ T cells sorted from PBMCs. The source of these receptors is a human donor with AIRE deficiency.

This clone has only one observation. The CDR3 DNA reads as TGTGCCAGTAGTACCCCGACAGCCAGAAGATACACCGGGGAGCTGTTTTTT. Translated: CASSTPTARRYTGELFF. The chain couples TRBV19 to TRBJ2-2; D might be TRBD1 (5 bases). Germline lookup yields CDR1 LNHDA and CDR2 SQIVND (reference sequence). V gave up 4 bases and J gave up 3 bases, with 18 bases separating them. This CDR3 is 17 amino acids long.

J is TRBJ2-1 and V is TRBV5-6; TRBD1 might be the D (5 bases). The V gene lost 2 bases and the J gene lost 0 bases, with 12 bases spanning the gap. The CDR3 spans 16 residues. Germline V CDR1 and CDR2: SGHDT, YYEEEE. In DNA, the CDR3 is TGTGCCAGCAGCTTTAATTGGCAGGGCTCCTACAATGAGCAGTTCTTC. This gives the protein CASSFNWQGSYNEQFF.

The V call is TRBV28, the J call TRBJ1-3; D is unresolved. With 7 bases removed from V and 2 bases from J, the gap between germline ends came to 6 bases. There are 12 residues in the CDR3. From germline, CDR1 is MDHEN and CDR2 SYDVKM. The CDR3 is CASTSAGNTIYF. For the CDR3, the DNA is TGTGCCAGCACCTCAGCTGGAAACACCATATATTTT.

This sequence joins TRBV6-6 and TRBJ2-1; 9 positions match TRBD1. After removal of 6 bases from V and 6 bases from J, the junction contained 9 bases not matched to a gene. There are 15 residues in the CDR3. Germline CDR1 and CDR2: MNHNY and SVGAGI (reference sequence). In nucleotides, the CDR3 is TGTGCCAGCAGACCTACAGGGGGCATCCCCAATGAGCAGTTCTTC. Protein product: CASRPTGGIPNEQFF.

This clone is a singleton in its sample. V gene TRBV2 combines with J gene TRBJ2-5; TRBD1 agrees at 7 bases. V was clipped by 4 bases and J by 2 bases; unmatched bases: 10. From germline, CDR1 is SNHLY and CDR2 FYNNEI. There are 16 residues in the CDR3. As DNA, the CDR3 is TGTGCCAGCAGTGGGGGGACAGAGACCTTACAAGAGACCCAGTACTTC. Its translation is CASSGGTETLQETQYF.

This clone has just one count. The chain recombines TRBV28 with TRBJ2-1, with a tentative D call TRBD2 (6 bases). From germline, CDR1 is MDHEN and CDR2 SYDVKM. Trimming cost V 2 bases and J 7 bases, with 15 bases left between them. CDR3 length: 15 amino acids. CDR3 sequence: CASSLGRLATNEQFF. The CDR3 DNA is TGTGCCAGCAGTTTAGGCCGGCTAGCGACAAATGAGCAGTTCTTC.

This clone was recorded only once. This chain connects TRBV9 to TRBJ2-3; D is ambiguous. Germline V CDR1 and CDR2: SGDLS, YYNGEE. This CDR3 region has 14 residues. V was pared by 0 bases and J by 6 bases, with 11 bases between. The CDR3 bases are TGTGCCAGCAGCGTAGAGGCGGCGGAGGATACGCAGTATTTT. It encodes CASSVEAAEDTQYF.

The gene calls are TRBV6-6 and TRBJ2-1; TRBD2 matches 10 bases. With V trimmed by 5 bases and J by 4 bases, 5 bases remained unmatched. Germline V gene sequence: CDR1 MNHNY, CDR2 SVGAGI (reference sequence). The length of the CDR3 is 15 residues. The CDR3 DNA sequence: TGTGCCAGCAGTCGTACTAGCGGGGCGTACAATGAGCAGTTCTTC. Its translation is CASSRTSGAYNEQFF.

The CDR3 DNA sequence: TGTGCCATCAGTGAGGCAACCGAATGGGGGGGCTACACCTTC. Amino acids: CAISEATEWGGYTF. The genes are TRBV10-3 and TRBJ1-2, with D maybe TRBD1 (5 bases). Trimming pared 2 bases from V and 8 bases from J, leaving 15 bases between. The germline CDR1 and CDR2 sequences are ENHRY and SYGVKD. There are 14 residues in the CDR3.

This clone was recorded once. The chain couples TRBV14 to TRBJ1-2; D is possibly TRBD1 (5 bases). CDR1 and CDR2 from the germline V gene are SGHDN and FVKESK. Trimming left V 4 bases short and J 7 bases short, with 19 bases between. This CDR3 spans 15 amino acids. CDR3 sequence: CASSPRRTPISGYTF. The CDR3, as DNA: TGTGCCAGCAGCCCCAGGAGGACACCGATTTCTGGCTACACCTTC.

This sequence joins TRBV7-2 and TRBJ2-7, with a weak D call TRBD2 (5 bases). The CDR3 sequence is 13 residues long. The ends were cut back, 3 bases at V and 0 bases at J, with 6 bases in the middle. Germline lookup yields CDR1 SGHTA and CDR2 FQGNSA. The CDR3 loop reads CASSFDYSYEQYF. The DNA of the CDR3 is TGTGCCAGCAGCTTTGACTACTCCTACGAGCAGTACTTC.

In its sample, this clone was seen once. The rearrangement uses TRBV2 and TRBJ2-7; no clear D. Germline V gene lookup returns CDR1 SNHLY and CDR2 FYNNEI. This CDR3 contains 12 residues. With 4 bases removed from V and 0 bases from J, the gap between germline ends came to 4 bases. The CDR3 DNA reads as TGTGCCAGCAGTGTCAGCTCCTACGAGCAGTACTTC. This translates into CASSVSSYEQYF.

The rearrangement uses TRBV28 and TRBJ2-3, with 12 bases lining up with TRBD2. J gave up 2 bases and V 11 bases, and 11 bases lay outside the gene matches. Germline CDR1 MDHEN, CDR2 SYDVKM. The CDR3 is made up of 16 amino acids. This chain's CDR3 is CAAGDLAGGHTDTQYF. CDR3 nucleotides: TGTGCCGCAGGGGATCTAGCGGGAGGGCACACAGATACGCAGTATTTT.

This clone was counted a single time. The chain has TRBV19 and TRBJ1-1; D remains ambiguous. With 7 bases removed from V and 0 bases from J, the gap between germline ends came to 15 bases. CDR1 LNHDA and CDR2 SQIVND come from the germline V gene (reference sequence). This CDR3 region has 15 residues. The CDR3 is CASIRRERMNTEAFF. The CDR3 bases are TGTGCCAGTATAAGGAGAGAGAGGATGAACACTGAAGCTTTCTTT.

This chain links TRBV19 with TRBJ2-7; no clear D gene. The CDR3 extends over 10 amino acids. CDR1 is LNHDA and CDR2 is SQIVND in the germline V gene (reference sequence). Trimming took 5 bases from V and 7 from J, leaving 6 bases between them. The CDR3 sequence is CASSVPEQYF. The CDR3 DNA is TGTGCCAGTAGTGTACCAGAGCAGTACTTC.

The V gene is TRBV19, the J gene TRBJ2-1; 7 positions agree with TRBD1. CDR3 length: 13 amino acids. With V trimmed by 6 bases and J by 6 bases, 5 bases remained unmatched. In germline, CDR1 is LNHDA, CDR2 SQIVND (reference sequence). CDR3 residues: CASRAGTVNEQFF. The CDR3 DNA follows: TGTGCCAGTAGGGCCGGGACAGTCAATGAGCAGTTCTTC.

The V call is TRBV18, the J call TRBJ2-7, with 8 bases lining up with TRBD1. V was clipped by 3 bases and J by 6 bases; unmatched bases: 4. CDR3 size: 13 residues. The germline CDR1 and CDR2 sequences are KGHSH and LQKENI. The CDR3 reads CASSPSTGGEQYF. DNA of the CDR3: TGTGCCAGCTCACCCTCAACAGGGGGCGAGCAGTACTTC.